Listed here are 27 T cell receptor beta chains from one sample, sequenced in a study of shared clonotypes between healthy human individuals. TCRdb keeps only in-frame clones here, not all; method: immunoSEQ multiplex PCR. The sample gives 2.3 million or so clones, 85% to 95% of which show up once; around 0.4% is in the top ten. The sequenced material came from naive CD4+ T cells from PBMCs. Subset meaning: CD45RA+ positively selected. These receptors all come from a man aged 18 to 29 in good health. Some clones in this sample may be carry-over from other donors' samples.

This chain joins TRBV19 and TRBJ1-2, with 10 bases aligning to TRBD1. The CDR3 has 15 amino acids. Trimming removed 6 bases from V and 4 bases from J; junction bases left unmatched: 8. Germline lookup yields CDR1 LNHDA and CDR2 SQIVND (reference sequence). This CDR3 is CASSPLTGGSYGYTF. The CDR3 DNA sequence: TGTGCCAGTAGCCCCTTGACAGGGGGCTCCTATGGCTACACCTTC.

This rearrangement joins TRBV28 to TRBJ2-6; 7 positions match TRBD1. The CDR3 runs to 19 residues. Germline CDR1 reads MDHEN; CDR2 reads SYDVKM. Trimming at V came to 7 bases and at J to 3 bases, leaving 18 bases not matched to a gene. CDR3 in amino acids: CASTKATYRGLGGANVLTF. CDR3 DNA sequence: TGTGCCAGCACCAAGGCAACTTACAGGGGTCTAGGTGGGGCCAACGTCCTGACTTTC.

The chain has TRBV5-1 and TRBJ2-7; a weak D match, TRBD2 (6 bases). Per the germline V gene, CDR1 is SGHRS and CDR2 is YFSETQ. V lost 0 bases, J lost 7 bases, and 14 bases lay in between. This CDR3 contains 14 residues. CDR3 sequence reads: CASSLGGAAGEQYF. CDR3 bases: TGCGCCAGCAGCTTGGGTGGGGCCGCGGGAGAGCAGTACTTC.

The rearrangement uses TRBV5-1 and TRBJ2-7; D possibly matches TRBD1 or TRBD2 (5 bases each). Germline CDR1 is SGHRS and CDR2 is YFSETQ. The V end lost 2 bases, the J end lost 2 bases, and 17 bases lay between the germline ends. The CDR3 has 16 amino acids. The CDR3 coding sequence is TGCGCCAGCAGCTTTTTGGGCAGGGACGGTACCTACGAGCAGTACTTC. Protein sequence: CASSFLGRDGTYEQYF.

This chain connects TRBV11-2 to TRBJ1-1; TRBD1 aligns across 8 bases. CDR3 length: 16 residues. Germline V gives CDR1 SGHAT, CDR2 FQNNGV. The J segment lost 1 base and the V segment lost 6 bases, leaving 10 bases of the junction unmatched. This CDR3 reads CASRSRDRSQNTEAFF. CDR3 nucleotides: TGTGCCAGCAGGTCCCGGGACAGGAGCCAGAACACTGAAGCTTTCTTT. Filled out from reference TRBV11-2 and TRBJ1-1, the complete variable domain reads EAGVAQSPRYKIIEKRQSVAFWCNPISGHATLYWYQQILGQGPKLLIQFQNNGVVDDSQLPKDRFSAERLKGVDSTLKIQPAKLEDSAVYLCASRSRDRSQNTEAFFGQGTRLTVV.

This clone appeared a few times. Other DNA sequences in this specimen translate into the identical CDR3. This chain's CDR3 is CASSLGTGNTEAFF. CDR3 sequence (DNA): TGCGCCAGCAGCTTGGGTACAGGGAACACTGAAGCTTTCTTT. V usage is TRBV5-1 and J usage is TRBJ1-1; D may be TRBD1 (5 bases). V lost 0 bases, J lost 1 base, and 7 bases lay in between. The CDR3 spans 14 residues. Germline CDR1 and CDR2: SGHRS and YFSETQ.

The CDR3 protein is CASSPASPNTGELFF. CDR3 nucleotides: TGTGCCAGCTCACCAGCATCCCCAAACACCGGGGAGCTGTTTTTT. This chain connects TRBV18 to TRBJ2-2; D unclear. There are 15 residues in the CDR3. Germline loops: CDR1 KGHSH, CDR2 LQKENI. V was shortened by 2 bases and J by 2 bases, with 9 bases between the two germline ends.

This clone has just one count. This chain uses TRBV9 with TRBJ2-1, with D perhaps matching TRBD2 (6 bases). V was trimmed by 0 bases and J by 0 bases, leaving 10 bases between them. Germline lookup yields CDR1 SGDLS and CDR2 YYNGEE. This CDR3 region has 16 residues. The CDR3 sequence: CASSVELGSSYNEQFF. The CDR3 DNA sequence: TGTGCCAGCAGCGTAGAACTCGGGAGCTCCTACAATGAGCAGTTCTTC. The full variable domain, its missing parts supplied by reference TRBV9 and TRBJ2-1, is DSGVTQTPKHLITATGQRVTLRCSPRSGDLSVYWYQQSLDQGLQFLIQYYNGEERAKGNILERFSAQQFPDLHSELNLSSLELGDSALYFCASSVELGSSYNEQFFGPGTRLTVL.

V and J are TRBV4-2 and TRBJ1-5; the D is unclear. The CDR3 has 17 amino acids. CDR1 is LGHNA, CDR2 YNFKEQ, per germline. Trimming shortened V by 0 bases and J by 4 bases, and 16 bases separated the two germline ends. CDR3 coding DNA: TGTGCCAGCAGCCAAGAGTCGCGGCAACTAAGGAATCAGCCCCAGCATTTT. Protein sequence: CASSQESRQLRNQPQHF.

On this clone itself: A read error may be the cause here, since a much bigger clone is one base away. This same CDR3 is encoded by further DNA sequences in the sample. V is TRBV2 and J is TRBJ2-5, with D hard to call. The germline V gene encodes CDR1 SNHLY and CDR2 FYNNEI. The CDR3 consists of 10 residues. Here the CDR3 reads CASREETQYF. Here the CDR3 DNA reads TGTGCCAGCAGAGAAGAGACCCAGTACTTC.

This chain joins TRBV7-8 and TRBJ1-2; D uncertain. Germline values: CDR1 SGHVS, CDR2 FQNEAQ. The V end was cut by 0 bases, the J end by 5 bases, with 7 bases between. CDR3 length: 13 amino acids. The CDR3 loop is CASSLATEYGYTF. The CDR3 nucleotides read TGTGCCAGCAGCTTAGCGACCGAATATGGCTACACCTTC. The complete variable domain, with remaining parts taken from reference TRBV7-8 and TRBJ1-2, reads GAGVSQSPRYKVAKRGQDVALRCDPISGHVSLFWYQQALGQGPEFLTYFQNEAQLDKSGLPSDRFFAERPEGSVSTLKIQRTQQEDSAVYLCASSLATEYGYTFGSGTRLTVV.

The rearrangement links TRBV6-4 to TRBJ2-2; 7 bases agree with TRBD1. J was trimmed by 5 bases and V by 4 bases; bases with no gene match: 10. The CDR3 sequence is 16 residues long. Germline loops: CDR1 MRHNA, CDR2 SNTAGT. The DNA of the CDR3 is TGTGCCAGCAGTGCAGGACAGGTTGAACGGACCGGGGAGCTGTTTTTT. As protein: CASSAGQVERTGELFF.

The chain employs TRBV28 and TRBJ2-7; no reliable D call. Germline CDR1 MDHEN, CDR2 SYDVKM. The length of the CDR3 is 12 residues. The V and J ends lost 3 bases and 3 bases respectively, with 6 bases between them. The CDR3 DNA sequence: TGTGCCAGCAGTTTCACAGACTACGAGCAGTACTTC. Its translation is CASSFTDYEQYF.

About this clone itself: This same CDR3 is encoded by further DNA sequences in the sample. The CDR3 loop reads CASSLGGQTYEQYF. The CDR3, as DNA: TGTGCCAGCAGCTTAGGGGGGCAGACCTACGAGCAGTACTTC. This chain joins TRBV7-9 and TRBJ2-7; a possible D gene is TRBD1 (6 bases). V lost 1 base and J 2 bases, leaving 9 bases between the germline ends. From germline, CDR1 is SEHNR and CDR2 FQNEAQ (reference sequence). The CDR3 runs to 14 residues.

This clone showed up just once. The CDR3 DNA is TGTGCTAGTGGTCTCCGGGGTGAGCAGTTCTTC. Translating it yields CASGLRGEQFF. The chain employs TRBV12-5 and TRBJ2-1; weak D call: TRBD2 (5 bases). CDR1 and CDR2 from the germline V gene are LGHNT and FRNRAP. The CDR3 is 11 residues long. Trimming took off 5 bases at V and 9 bases at J, with 8 bases between the two ends.

The chain links TRBV11-2 to TRBJ2-7; 7 bases map to TRBD2. CDR1 and CDR2 (germline): SGHAT, FQNNGV. The CDR3 is made up of 14 amino acids. Trimming removed 5 bases from V and 5 bases from J; junction bases left unmatched: 9. The CDR3 sequence is CASSRLATVHEQYF. The CDR3, as DNA: TGTGCCAGCAGCCGACTAGCAACCGTCCACGAGCAGTACTTC.

Turning to this clone: At the DNA level, this CDR3 is encoded by other sequences in the same sample as well. The chain has TRBV6-5 and TRBJ1-1, with D possibly being TRBD1 (5 bases). The V gene's germline CDR1 is MNHEY and CDR2 SVGAGI. V was trimmed by 6 bases and J by 0 bases, leaving 11 bases between them. The length of the CDR3 is 14 residues. The DNA for the CDR3 is TGTGCCAGCAGCTGGGACCGGGTGAACACTGAAGCTTTCTTT. This translates into CASSWDRVNTEAFF.

This rearrangement joins TRBV19 to TRBJ2-3; D gene unclear. Germline CDR1 and CDR2: LNHDA and SQIVND (reference sequence). This CDR3 is built from 15 residues. Between the trimmed V and J ends, which lost 6 bases and 4 bases, there was a span of 17 bases. The CDR3 loop is CASSRLEAPADTQYF. Here the CDR3 DNA reads TGTGCCAGTAGCCGACTCGAGGCCCCCGCAGATACGCAGTATTTT.

The V call is TRBV5-1, the J call TRBJ2-7; 7 bases fit TRBD1. The CDR3 has 15 amino acids. Germline assignment: CDR1 SGHRS and CDR2 YFSETQ. J gave up 2 bases and V 4 bases, and 9 bases lay outside the gene matches. The CDR3 spells CASSLLPDRTYEQYF. The CDR3 DNA sequence: TGCGCCAGCAGCCTACTCCCGGACAGGACCTACGAGCAGTACTTC.

The CDR3: CASKGQGRVNEQFF. Written as DNA, the CDR3 is TGTGCCAGCAAGGGACAGGGGAGAGTCAATGAGCAGTTCTTC. V gene TRBV21-1 combines with J gene TRBJ2-1; the table's D call, TRBD1, was not checked against the DNA. TRBV21-1 is a documented pseudogene. The CDR3 runs 14 residues.

In nucleotides, the CDR3 is TGTGCCAGCAGCTCGAAACTGGTGAACACTGAAGCTTTCTTT. Translating it yields CASSSKLVNTEAFF. The genes are TRBV2 and TRBJ1-1, with D unresolved. Looked up from germline, CDR1 is SNHLY and CDR2 is FYNNEI. The CDR3 is 14 amino acids. Trimming removed 6 bases at V and 0 bases at J, with 11 bases between.

The J gene is TRBJ2-1, the V gene TRBV5-8; TRBD1 is a possible D gene (5 bases). Germline CDR1 and CDR2: SGHTS and YDEGEE. V lost 2 bases to trimming and J lost 5 bases, with 5 bases between them. This CDR3 region has 12 residues. This CDR3 is CASSLQDNEQFF. Here the CDR3 DNA reads TGTGCCAGCAGCTTACAGGACAATGAGCAGTTCTTC. The whole variable domain, remainder taken from reference TRBV5-8 and TRBJ2-1, is EAGVTQSPTHLIKTRGQQATLRCSPISGHTSVYWYQQALGLGLQFLLWYDEGEERNRGNFPPRFSGRQFPNYSSELNVNALELEDSALYLCASSLQDNEQFFGPGTRLTVL.

The chain links TRBV10-3 to TRBJ1-1, with D possibly TRBD1 on 6 matching bases. The V end was cut by 4 bases, the J end by 3 bases, with 15 bases between. The CDR3 is 15 residues long. CDR1 is ENHRY, CDR2 SYGVKD, per germline. The CDR3: CAISVTGGADTEAFF. CDR3 sequence (DNA): TGTGCCATCAGTGTTACGGGGGGCGCCGACACTGAAGCTTTCTTT.

The genes are TRBV10-1 and TRBJ2-3, with unresolved D. The CDR3 length is 13 residues. CDR1 and CDR2 (germline): WNHNN, SYGVQD (reference sequence). The V and J ends lost 4 bases and 6 bases respectively, with 11 bases between them. The CDR3, as DNA: TGCGCCAGCAGTGCCACAGCCCCGGATACGCAGTATTTT. Its protein is CASSATAPDTQYF.

This chain joins TRBV19 and TRBJ1-2; 9 nucleotides agree with TRBD1. This CDR3 has 15 residues. The junction had 9 bases not matched to a gene; V was cut back by 5 bases and J by 5 bases. Germline V gives CDR1 LNHDA, CDR2 SQIVND (reference sequence). The CDR3 protein is CASSAATGGEYGYTF. The CDR3 nucleotides are TGTGCCAGTAGTGCCGCGACAGGGGGAGAATATGGCTACACCTTC.

The chain combines TRBV14 with TRBJ2-3; 13 nucleotides match TRBD2. The length of the CDR3 is 19 residues. Germline trimming cut 4 bases from V and 0 bases from J; bases unmatched to any gene: 10. CDR1 is SGHDN and CDR2 is FVKESK in the germline V gene. CDR3 sequence: CASSPGTSGISWSTDTQYF. The CDR3 DNA reads as TGTGCCAGCAGCCCAGGGACTAGCGGGATAAGCTGGAGCACAGATACGCAGTATTTT. Drawing the rest from reference TRBV14 and TRBJ2-3, the complete variable domain is EAGVTQFPSHSVIEKGQTVTLRCDPISGHDNLYWYRRVMGKEIKFLLHFVKESKQDESGMPNNRFLAERTGGTYSTLKVQPAELEDSGVYFCASSPGTSGISWSTDTQYFGPGTRLTVL.

This clone was detected only a few times. CDR3 in DNA: TGTGCCAGCAGCGCCCGGCAGGTGAATAATCAGCCCCAGCATTTT. Protein product: CASSARQVNNQPQHF. The V and J genes are TRBV28 and TRBJ1-5; no clear D. This CDR3 is 15 amino acids long. The germline V gene encodes CDR1 MDHEN and CDR2 SYDVKM. V lost 6 bases to trimming and J lost 4 bases, with 16 bases between them. Variable domain in full (rest from reference TRBV28 and TRBJ1-5): DVKVTQSSRYLVKRTGEKVFLECVQDMDHENMFWYRQDPGLGLRLIYFSYDVKMKEKGDIPEGYSVSREKKERFSLILESASTNQTSMYLCASSARQVNNQPQHFGDGTRLSIL.